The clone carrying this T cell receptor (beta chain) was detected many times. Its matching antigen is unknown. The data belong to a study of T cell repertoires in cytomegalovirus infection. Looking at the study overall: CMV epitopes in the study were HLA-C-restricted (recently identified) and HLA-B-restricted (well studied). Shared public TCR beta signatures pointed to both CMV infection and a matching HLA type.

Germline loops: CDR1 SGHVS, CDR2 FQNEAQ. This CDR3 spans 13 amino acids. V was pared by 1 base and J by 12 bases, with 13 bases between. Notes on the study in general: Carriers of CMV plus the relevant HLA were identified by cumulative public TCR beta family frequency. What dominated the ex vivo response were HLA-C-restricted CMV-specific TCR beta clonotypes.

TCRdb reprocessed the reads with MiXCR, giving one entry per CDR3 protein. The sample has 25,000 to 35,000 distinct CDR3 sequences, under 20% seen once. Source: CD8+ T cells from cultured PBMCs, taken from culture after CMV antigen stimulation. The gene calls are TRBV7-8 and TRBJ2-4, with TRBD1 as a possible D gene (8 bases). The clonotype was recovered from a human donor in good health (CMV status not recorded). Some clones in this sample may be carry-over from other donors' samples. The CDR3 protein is CASSLDRGEGQYF. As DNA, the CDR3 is TGTGCCAGCAGCTTAGACAGGGGGGAGGGTCAGTACTTC.